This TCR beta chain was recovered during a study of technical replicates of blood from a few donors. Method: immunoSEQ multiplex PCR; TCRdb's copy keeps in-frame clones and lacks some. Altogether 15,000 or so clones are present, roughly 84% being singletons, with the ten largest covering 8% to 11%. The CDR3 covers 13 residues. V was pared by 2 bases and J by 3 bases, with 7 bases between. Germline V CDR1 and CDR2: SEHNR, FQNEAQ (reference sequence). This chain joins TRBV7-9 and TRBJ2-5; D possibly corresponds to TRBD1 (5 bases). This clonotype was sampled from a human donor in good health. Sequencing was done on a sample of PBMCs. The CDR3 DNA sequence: TGTGCCAGCAGCTTAACAGGCGAAGAGACCCAGTACTTC. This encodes CASSLTGEETQYF. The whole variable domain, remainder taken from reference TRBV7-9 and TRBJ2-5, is DTGVSQNPRHKITKRGQNVTFRCDPISEHNRLYWYRQTLGQGPEFLTYFQNEAQLEKSRLLSDRFSAERPKGSFSTLEIQRTEQGDSAMYLCASSLTGEETQYFGPGTRLLVL.